The next 21 T cell receptor beta chains were all read from a single sample in a study of response to subunit inactivated influenza vaccine. TCRdb re-derived calls from the RT-PCR reads in MiXCR, one entry per CDR3 protein. Of roughly 570,000 distinct CDR3 sequences listed, about an eighth are singletons. Specimen: PBMCs from blood, collected around seven weeks after vaccination. The source of these receptors is a man aged 45-65 years who received an inactivated influenza vaccine.

The genes are TRBV6-6 and TRBJ2-7; D not certain. V lost 6 bases, J lost 3 bases, and 9 bases lay in between. The CDR3 runs to 12 residues. Germline assignment: CDR1 MNHNY and CDR2 SVGAGI (reference sequence). CDR3 nucleotides: TGTGCCAGCAGCCCCAACAGCTACGAGCAGTACTTC. Protein product: CASSPNSYEQYF.

This clonotype was detected many times. CDR3 region: CASRPTGIMRDTQYF. The CDR3 DNA reads TGTGCCAGCAGGCCAACGGGGATCATGAGAGATACGCAGTATTTT. V is TRBV2 and J is TRBJ2-3, with a tentative D call TRBD2 (5 bases). This CDR3 is 15 amino acids long. Looked up from germline, CDR1 is SNHLY and CDR2 is FYNNEI. V was cut by 6 bases and J by 5 bases, with 18 bases left in between.

This clonotype was seen a handful of times. The chain links TRBV9 to TRBJ1-1, with TRBD1 as a possible D gene (6 bases). The V gene lost 0 bases and the J gene lost 6 bases, with 9 bases spanning the gap. Germline assignment: CDR1 SGDLS and CDR2 YYNGEE. The CDR3 runs 13 residues. The CDR3 is CASSVEGGAEAFF. In nucleotides, the CDR3 is TGTGCCAGCAGCGTAGAAGGGGGGGCTGAAGCTTTCTTT.

This clonotype has more than one count but fewer than ten. This sequence joins TRBV11-2 and TRBJ1-1; possibly TRBD1 for D (6 bases). V shed 5 bases and J shed 4 bases, with 14 bases lying between them. Germline CDR1 is SGHAT and CDR2 is FQNNGV. The CDR3 sequence is 14 residues long. The CDR3 DNA reads TGTGCCAGCAGCGTACAGGGACGGGGCACTGAAGCTTTCTTT. Amino acid sequence: CASSVQGRGTEAFF.

Only a few counts were recorded for this clonotype. The rearrangement joins TRBV7-2 to TRBJ2-1; TRBD1 agrees at 7 bases. After removal of 5 bases from V and 3 bases from J, the junction contained 10 bases not matched to a gene. Germline V lookup: CDR1 SGHTA, CDR2 FQGNSA. The CDR3 has 16 residues. The CDR3 loop is CASSLTGSGGYNEQFF. For the CDR3, the DNA is TGTGCCAGCAGCCTTACCGGGTCAGGGGGCTACAATGAGCAGTTCTTC. Drawing the rest from reference TRBV7-2 and TRBJ2-1, the complete variable domain is GAGVSQSPSNKVTEKGKDVELRCDPISGHTALYWYRQSLGQGLEFLIYFQGNSAPDKSGLPSDRFSAERTGGSVSTLTIQRTQQEDSAVYLCASSLTGSGGYNEQFFGPGTRLTVL.

The chain recombines TRBV3-1 with TRBJ2-5; 7 bases fit TRBD1. The length of the CDR3 is 14 residues. The germline CDR1 and CDR2 sequences are LGHDT and YNNKEL (reference sequence). The V and J ends lost 2 bases and 6 bases, in that order; junction bases with no gene match: 6. This CDR3 reads CASSQRGGGQTQYF. CDR3 in DNA: TGTGCCAGCAGCCAAAGAGGGGGCGGGCAGACCCAGTACTTC.

This clonotype was counted at least ten times. The CDR3 bases are TGCGCCAGCAGCTTGGACCTCACTGAAGCTTTCTTT. Protein: CASSLDLTEAFF. V gene TRBV5-1 combines with J gene TRBJ1-1, with no clear D. V lost 0 bases and J lost 4, with 4 bases in between. The CDR3 is made up of 12 amino acids. Germline CDR1 reads SGHRS; CDR2 reads YFSETQ.

The genes are TRBV28 and TRBJ2-7; D uncertain. The V gene lost 6 bases and the J gene lost 2 bases, with 8 bases spanning the gap. The length of the CDR3 is 12 residues. Germline CDR1 is MDHEN and CDR2 is SYDVKM. CDR3 bases: TGTGCCAGCAGACCCGCAGCCTACGAGCAGTACTTC. Translated, it gives CASRPAAYEQYF. The full variable domain, its missing parts supplied by reference TRBV28 and TRBJ2-7, is DVKVTQSSRYLVKRTGEKVFLECVQDMDHENMFWYRQDPGLGLRLIYFSYDVKMKEKGDIPEGYSVSREKKERFSLILESASTNQTSMYLCASRPAAYEQYFGPGTRLTVT.

This clonotype was found a few times. The rearrangement joins TRBV15 to TRBJ2-3, with 7 bases matching TRBD1. The CDR3 is 16 amino acids. J was trimmed by 3 bases and V by 0 bases; bases with no gene match: 6. Per the germline V gene, CDR1 is LNHNV and CDR2 is YYDKDF (reference sequence). CDR3 sequence: CATSRDQVRGTDTQYF. The CDR3 DNA reads TGTGCCACCAGCAGAGATCAAGTCAGGGGGACAGATACGCAGTATTTT. The variable domain in full, completed from reference TRBV15 and TRBJ2-3, reads DAMVIQNPRYQVTQFGKPVTLSCSQTLNHNVMYWYQQKSSQAPKLLFHYYDKDFNNEADTPDNFQSRRPNTSFCFLDIRSPGLGDTAMYLCATSRDQVRGTDTQYFGPGTRLTVL.

This chain links TRBV6-1 with TRBJ1-1; perhaps TRBD1 as D (5 bases). Deletions cut 2 bases from V and 0 bases from J, with 10 bases between. Germline values: CDR1 MNHNS, CDR2 SASEGT. CDR3 length: 15 amino acids. The CDR3 spells CASSEYRGMNTEAFF. CDR3 nucleotides: TGTGCCAGCAGTGAATATCGGGGGATGAACACTGAAGCTTTCTTT.

This clonotype was seen only a few times. The chain carries TRBV4-3 and TRBJ2-1, with 14 bases that match TRBD2. This CDR3 comprises 15 residues. Germline V gene lookup returns CDR1 LGHNA and CDR2 YSLEER. Losses at the gene ends were 4 bases for V and 8 bases for J; bases not matched to a gene: 4. The CDR3 nucleotides are TGCGCCAGCAGCCCTCCGGGACTAGCGGGGGATGAGCAGTTCTTC. Encoded protein: CASSPPGLAGDEQFF.

This clonotype was observed a handful of times. The CDR3 coding sequence is TGTGCCAGCAGCCATCAATTCGTAGGGACAGCGGGAGATACGCAGTATTTT. Its translation is CASSHQFVGTAGDTQYF. The J gene is TRBJ2-3, the V gene TRBV2, with D maybe TRBD1 (7 bases). CDR1 is SNHLY, CDR2 FYNNEI, per germline. CDR3 length: 17 residues. Trimming removed 6 bases from V and 5 bases from J, with 24 bases in between.

The V call is TRBV6-5, the J call TRBJ2-7; D possibly uses TRBD1 or TRBD2 (5 bases each). The CDR3 has 14 residues. V was clipped by 0 bases and J by 4 bases, with 10 bases between them. In germline, CDR1 is MNHEY, CDR2 SVGAGI. The DNA for the CDR3 is TGTGCCAGCAGTTACTCACTGGGGGAATACGAGCAGTACTTC. Translated, it gives CASSYSLGEYEQYF.

This sequence joins TRBV29-1 and TRBJ1-1; D is possibly TRBD1 (5 bases). Per the germline V gene, CDR1 is SQVTM and CDR2 is ANQGSEA. Trimming left V 7 bases short and J 5 bases short, with 14 bases between. The CDR3 covers 12 residues. CDR3 DNA sequence: TGCAGCGCAGGGAGGGAACAGACTGAAGCTTTCTTT. Its protein product is CSAGREQTEAFF.

This clonotype was observed many times. V gene TRBV20-1 combines with J gene TRBJ1-2; possible D gene TRBD1, 5 bases. Germline V CDR1 and CDR2: DFQATT, SNEGSKA (reference sequence). V was cut by 5 bases and J by 4 bases, with 14 bases left in between. CDR3 length equals 13 residues. In DNA, the CDR3 is TGCAGTGCTCCCCATGGGGCGGGCTATGGCTACACCTTC. Its translation: CSAPHGAGYGYTF.

This clonotype came up many times. The rearrangement uses TRBV28 and TRBJ2-3; 11 bases match TRBD1. V dropped 3 bases and J dropped 5; count of bases not matched to a gene: 7. Germline V lookup: CDR1 MDHEN, CDR2 SYDVKM. This CDR3 contains 16 residues. The CDR3 loop is CASSLGGQGARDTQYF. In DNA, the CDR3 is TGTGCCAGCAGTTTGGGCGGACAGGGGGCAAGAGATACGCAGTATTTT.

CDR3: CASSLKFSASGELFF. CDR3 in DNA: TGTGCCAGCAGCTTAAAATTTTCGGCCTCCGGGGAGCTGTTTTTT. This rearrangement joins TRBV7-3 to TRBJ2-2; D remains unclear. V was trimmed by 1 base and J by 6 bases, leaving 12 bases between them. CDR1 is SGHTA and CDR2 is FQGTGA in the germline V gene. The CDR3 spans 15 residues.

A few counts support this clonotype. This chain links TRBV12-3 or TRBV12-4 with TRBJ2-2; 9 bases align to TRBD1. The CDR3 spans 17 residues. The ends lost 7 bases at V and 4 bases at J; junction bases unmatched: 13. The DNA for the CDR3 is TGTGCCAGCAACAAACAGGGGGCTGGGGTCTCCACCGGGGAGCTGTTTTTT. Encoded protein: CASNKQGAGVSTGELFF.

In its sample, this clonotype was seen many times. V usage is TRBV29-1 and J usage is TRBJ2-7, with D perhaps matching TRBD1 (8 bases). V lost 6 bases to trimming and J lost 4 bases, with 19 bases between them. This CDR3 is 14 amino acids long. Germline values: CDR1 SQVTM, CDR2 ANQGSEA. CDR3 residues: CSVRRDRRGYEQYF. CDR3 nucleotides: TGCAGCGTCAGACGGGACAGGCGGGGGTACGAGCAGTACTTC.

The chain uses TRBV6-2 or TRBV6-3 and TRBJ2-7, with D unclear. CDR3 length: 12 amino acids. V was shortened by 4 bases and J by 3 bases, with 7 bases between the two germline ends. Germline V gives CDR1 MNHEY, CDR2 SVGEGT. This chain's CDR3 is CASSSLFYEQYF. The CDR3, as DNA: TGTGCCAGCAGTTCTTTATTCTACGAGCAGTACTTC.

The chain is built from TRBV12-3 or TRBV12-4 and TRBJ2-7; 11 bases fit TRBD2. The V segment lost 7 bases and the J segment 0 bases; nucleotides outside the gene matches: 11. The CDR3 consists of 17 residues. CDR3 nucleotide sequence: TGTGCCAGCACCGTGACTAGCGGGGCCCTGAGCTCCTACGAGCAGTACTTC. Translating gives CASTVTSGALSSYEQYF.